These T cell receptor beta chains were read from a single sample in a study of PD-1 blockade in classical Hodgkin lymphoma. Clones were sequenced by immunoSEQ multiplex PCR, and TCRdb holds only the in-frame ones, with some missing. Of around 35,000 clones detected, 70% to 80% appear once; the ten largest clones hold 3.5% to 5%. Material: peripheral blood mononuclear cells (PBMCs), obtained before the fourth cycle of nivolumab. These receptor sequences come from a human donor with classical Hodgkin lymphoma. Both conserved end residues are part of each CDR3. Fields, in order: V gene, clone size, J gene, D gene, CDR3 protein, CDR3 DNA. The D gene is left open where the match is weak. Not all rows give a size; the values are once, few, many and, for expanded clones, a class.

v_gene: TRBV7-9; abundance: -; j_gene: TRBJ2-1; d_gene: TRBD2; CDR3aa: CASSPGGLAANNEQFF; CDR3nt: TGTGCCAGCAGCCCGGGGGGACTAGCGGCTAACAATGAGCAGTTCTTC
v_gene: TRBV7-2; abundance: -; j_gene: TRBJ1-1; d_gene: -; CDR3aa: CASSFVGETEAFF; CDR3nt: TGTGCCAGCAGCTTCGTCGGGGAAACTGAAGCTTTCTTT
v_gene: TRBV5-1; abundance: -; j_gene: TRBJ2-3; d_gene: -; CDR3aa: CASSFILTPQGTDTQYF; CDR3nt: TGCGCCAGCAGCTTTATACTAACACCGCAGGGGACAGATACGCAGTATTTT
v_gene: TRBV7-9; abundance: -; j_gene: TRBJ1-2; d_gene: -; CDR3aa: CASSLAGPQGYTF; CDR3nt: TGTGCCAGCAGCTTAGCAGGGCCACAAGGCTACACCTTC
v_gene: TRBV11-2; abundance: few; j_gene: TRBJ2-7; d_gene: -; CDR3aa: CASSSQWDYEQYF; CDR3nt: TGTGCCAGCAGCTCACAGTGGGATTACGAGCAGTACTTC
v_gene: TRBV27; abundance: few; j_gene: TRBJ2-7; d_gene: TRBD1; CDR3aa: CASSRQGGEQYF; CDR3nt: TGTGCCAGCAGTCGACAGGGTGGCGAGCAGTACTTC
v_gene: TRBV4-1; abundance: -; j_gene: TRBJ1-2; d_gene: TRBD1; CDR3aa: CASSQLGTGGLGGYTF; CDR3nt: TGCGCCAGCAGCCAACTAGGGACAGGGGGTCTCGGTGGCTACACCTTC
v_gene: TRBV9; abundance: -; j_gene: TRBJ2-4; d_gene: -; CDR3aa: CASSLSEAKNIQYF; CDR3nt: TGTGCCAGCAGCCTATCCGAAGCCAAAAACATTCAGTACTTC
v_gene: TRBV4-3; abundance: -; j_gene: TRBJ1-1; d_gene: -; CDR3aa: CASSQEGGTEAFF; CDR3nt: TGCGCCAGCAGCCAAGAAGGCGGGACTGAAGCTTTCTTT
v_gene: TRBV4-2; abundance: few; j_gene: TRBJ1-1; d_gene: -; CDR3aa: CASSQEQIAEAFF; CDR3nt: TGTGCCAGCAGCCAAGAGCAGATCGCTGAAGCTTTCTTT
v_gene: TRBV5-1; abundance: -; j_gene: TRBJ2-2; d_gene: -; CDR3aa: CASSLQGMGAGELFF; CDR3nt: TGCGCCAGCAGCTTACAGGGCATGGGAGCCGGGGAGCTGTTTTTT
v_gene: TRBV7-9; abundance: -; j_gene: TRBJ2-7; d_gene: -; CDR3aa: CASTSLGSAAYEQYF; CDR3nt: TGTGCCAGCACCTCTCTGGGGTCGGCGGCCTACGAGCAGTACTTC
v_gene: TRBV6-1; abundance: -; j_gene: TRBJ1-1; d_gene: -; CDR3aa: CATSSVGATEAFF; CDR3nt: TGTGCCACCTCCTCGGTGGGGGCCACTGAAGCTTTCTTT
v_gene: TRBV7-6; abundance: -; j_gene: TRBJ2-5; d_gene: -; CDR3aa: CASSLIKGVQETQYF; CDR3nt: TGTGCCAGCAGCTTAATTAAGGGAGTCCAAGAGACCCAGTACTTC
v_gene: TRBV10-3; abundance: -; j_gene: TRBJ1-3; d_gene: TRBD1; CDR3aa: CAISGGQGLPGNTIYF; CDR3nt: TGTGCCATCAGTGGTGGACAGGGATTACCTGGAAACACCATATATTTT
v_gene: TRBV29-1; abundance: -; j_gene: TRBJ1-2; d_gene: -; CDR3aa: CSVEKYGYTF; CDR3nt: TGCAGCGTTGAGAAATATGGCTACACCTTC
v_gene: TRBV30; abundance: -; j_gene: TRBJ1-3; d_gene: -; CDR3aa: CAWSVLGNTIYF; CDR3nt: TGTGCCTGGAGTGTACTTGGAAACACCATATATTTT
v_gene: TRBV9; abundance: -; j_gene: TRBJ2-1; d_gene: TRBD1; CDR3aa: CASSAGQDLYNEQFF; CDR3nt: TGTGCCAGCAGCGCCGGACAGGACCTGTACAATGAGCAGTTCTTC
v_gene: TRBV4-3; abundance: once; j_gene: TRBJ2-2; d_gene: TRBD1; CDR3aa: CASSQETGVGGELFF; CDR3nt: TGCGCCAGCAGCCAAGAGACAGGGGTTGGGGGGGAGCTGTTTTTT
v_gene: TRBV5-5; abundance: -; j_gene: TRBJ1-4; d_gene: -; CDR3aa: CASSLEVEASQNEKLFF; CDR3nt: TGTGCCAGCAGCTTGGAAGTAGAGGCCTCCCAAAATGAAAAACTGTTTTTT
v_gene: TRBV7-9; abundance: -; j_gene: TRBJ2-7; d_gene: -; CDR3aa: CASSLQGMSYEQYF; CDR3nt: TGTGCCAGCAGCTTGCAGGGGATGTCCTACGAGCAGTACTTC
v_gene: TRBV6-5; abundance: -; j_gene: TRBJ1-5; d_gene: TRBD1; CDR3aa: CASSRQGYSNQPQHF; CDR3nt: TGTGCCAGCAGTCGACAGGGGTATAGCAATCAGCCCCAGCATTTT
v_gene: TRBV7-6; abundance: -; j_gene: TRBJ1-1; d_gene: TRBD1; CDR3aa: CASSPGTGGFITEAFF; CDR3nt: TGTGCCAGCAGCCCCGGGACAGGGGGCTTCATCACTGAAGCTTTCTTT
v_gene: TRBV6-4; abundance: once; j_gene: TRBJ2-7; d_gene: TRBD1; CDR3aa: CASSHRDRWSYEQYF; CDR3nt: TGTGCCAGCAGTCACCGGGACAGGTGGTCCTACGAGCAGTACTTC
v_gene: TRBV6-6; abundance: once; j_gene: TRBJ2-1; d_gene: -; CDR3aa: CATGVDYNEQFF; CDR3nt: TGTGCCACGGGGGTGGACTACAATGAGCAGTTCTTC
v_gene: TRBV6-5; abundance: -; j_gene: TRBJ2-2; d_gene: -; CDR3aa: CASSFGGEGELFF; CDR3nt: TGTGCCAGCTCCTTCGGGGGAGAGGGGGAGCTGTTTTTT
v_gene: TRBV10-3; abundance: -; j_gene: TRBJ2-5; d_gene: -; CDR3aa: CAIREVIQETQYF; CDR3nt: TGTGCCATCAGGGAAGTGATACAAGAGACCCAGTACTTC
v_gene: TRBV20-1; abundance: few; j_gene: TRBJ1-2; d_gene: -; CDR3aa: CSARDAYGYTF; CDR3nt: TGCAGTGCTAGAGATGCGTATGGCTACACCTTC
v_gene: TRBV4-2; abundance: -; j_gene: TRBJ2-7; d_gene: -; CDR3aa: CASSLAGAGVYEQYF; CDR3nt: TGTGCCAGCAGCTTGGCCGGCGCCGGGGTCTACGAGCAGTACTTC
v_gene: TRBV7-3; abundance: -; j_gene: TRBJ1-2; d_gene: TRBD1; CDR3aa: CASGFGTAYGYTF; CDR3nt: TGTGCCAGCGGATTTGGGACAGCCTATGGCTACACCTTC
v_gene: TRBV9; abundance: -; j_gene: TRBJ1-2; d_gene: -; CDR3aa: CASSAYTSGTYGYTF; CDR3nt: TGTGCCAGCAGCGCTTATACTTCGGGTACCTATGGCTACACCTTC
v_gene: TRBV7-3; abundance: -; j_gene: TRBJ1-2; d_gene: -; CDR3aa: CASSSQGFPRDGYTF; CDR3nt: TGTGCCAGCAGCTCTCAGGGATTTCCGCGGGATGGCTACACCTTC
v_gene: TRBV18; abundance: -; j_gene: TRBJ2-3; d_gene: -; CDR3aa: CASSPPRVGRGTDTQYF; CDR3nt: TGTGCCAGCTCACCACCCCGGGTAGGCCGGGGCACAGATACGCAGTATTTT
v_gene: TRBV19; abundance: -; j_gene: TRBJ2-1; d_gene: -; CDR3aa: CASRSSPGYNEQFF; CDR3nt: TGTGCCAGTAGGAGTTCCCCGGGCTACAATGAGCAGTTCTTC
v_gene: TRBV19; abundance: few; j_gene: TRBJ1-2; d_gene: -; CDR3aa: CASSIDNRESYGYTF; CDR3nt: TGTGCCAGTAGTATAGATAACAGGGAGAGCTATGGCTACACCTTC
v_gene: TRBV7-8; abundance: few; j_gene: TRBJ2-1; d_gene: -; CDR3aa: CASSLAAQYNEQFF; CDR3nt: TGTGCCAGCAGCTTAGCGGCTCAATACAATGAGCAGTTCTTC
v_gene: TRBV5-1; abundance: -; j_gene: TRBJ2-7; d_gene: TRBD2; CDR3aa: CASSLVAGVYDEQYF; CDR3nt: TGCGCCAGCAGCTTGGTAGCGGGAGTTTACGACGAGCAGTACTTC
v_gene: TRBV28; abundance: -; j_gene: TRBJ1-1; d_gene: -; CDR3aa: CASSTGNTEAFF; CDR3nt: TGTGCCAGCTCCACAGGGAACACTGAAGCTTTCTTT
v_gene: TRBV10-2; abundance: -; j_gene: TRBJ2-5; d_gene: TRBD2; CDR3aa: CASKSSGRGETQYF; CDR3nt: TGCGCCAGCAAGTCTAGCGGGAGAGGTGAGACCCAGTACTTC
v_gene: TRBV5-4; abundance: few; j_gene: TRBJ2-1; d_gene: -; CDR3aa: CASSLRERGAHEQFF; CDR3nt: TGTGCCAGCAGCTTGAGGGAACGGGGGGCCCATGAGCAGTTCTTC
v_gene: TRBV5-1; abundance: -; j_gene: TRBJ2-1; d_gene: -; CDR3aa: CASSLDGWNEQFF; CDR3nt: TGCGCCAGCAGCTTGGACGGCTGGAATGAGCAGTTCTTC
v_gene: TRBV4-2; abundance: -; j_gene: TRBJ2-5; d_gene: -; CDR3aa: CASSQDPGSETQYF; CDR3nt: TGTGCCAGCAGCCAAGATCCGGGTTCAGAGACCCAGTACTTC
v_gene: TRBV2; abundance: -; j_gene: TRBJ1-2; d_gene: -; CDR3aa: CASSLDRTANYGYTF; CDR3nt: TGTGCCAGCAGTCTGGATAGGACTGCAAACTATGGCTACACCTTC
v_gene: TRBV7-3; abundance: -; j_gene: TRBJ2-1; d_gene: -; CDR3aa: CASSFDSAEQFF; CDR3nt: TGTGCCAGCAGCTTCGACTCTGCGGAGCAGTTCTTC
v_gene: TRBV7-6; abundance: few; j_gene: TRBJ1-4; d_gene: -; CDR3aa: CASGATNEKLFF; CDR3nt: TGTGCCTCGGGGGCGACTAATGAAAAACTGTTTTTT
v_gene: TRBV5-4; abundance: -; j_gene: TRBJ2-7; d_gene: -; CDR3aa: CASGPGVHEQYF; CDR3nt: TGTGCCAGCGGACCAGGGGTCCACGAGCAGTACTTC
v_gene: TRBV27; abundance: -; j_gene: TRBJ2-7; d_gene: -; CDR3aa: CASTSTTVDEQYF; CDR3nt: TGTGCCAGCACGTCGACGACTGTGGACGAGCAGTACTTC
v_gene: TRBV7-9; abundance: few; j_gene: TRBJ1-2; d_gene: TRBD1; CDR3aa: CASSSSGGLNYGYTF; CDR3nt: TGTGCCAGCAGCAGTTCAGGGGGCCTTAACTATGGCTACACCTTC
v_gene: TRBV19; abundance: once; j_gene: TRBJ2-5; d_gene: -; CDR3aa: CATRGALETQYF; CDR3nt: TGTGCCACCCGTGGGGCGCTGGAGACCCAGTACTTC
v_gene: TRBV7-2; abundance: -; j_gene: TRBJ1-2; d_gene: -; CDR3aa: CASSLGTGNSKRGYTF; CDR3nt: TGTGCCAGCAGCTTAGGAACAGGGAACAGTAAGCGTGGCTACACCTTC
v_gene: TRBV6-6; abundance: -; j_gene: TRBJ1-1; d_gene: -; CDR3aa: CASSLQGINTEAFF; CDR3nt: TGTGCCAGCAGTTTACAAGGTATTAACACTGAAGCTTTCTTT
v_gene: TRBV6-6; abundance: -; j_gene: TRBJ2-7; d_gene: -; CDR3aa: CASSYSRLAESYEQYF; CDR3nt: TGTGCCAGCAGTTACTCACGACTGGCGGAGTCCTACGAGCAGTACTTC
v_gene: TRBV19; abundance: -; j_gene: TRBJ1-1; d_gene: -; CDR3aa: CASSILGAGDTEAFF; CDR3nt: TGTGCCAGTAGTATTCTGGGGGCAGGGGACACTGAAGCTTTCTTT
v_gene: TRBV4-2; abundance: -; j_gene: TRBJ1-5; d_gene: -; CDR3aa: CASSQDTGGNQPQHF; CDR3nt: TGTGCCAGCAGCCAAGATACGGGGGGAAATCAGCCCCAGCATTTT